The present T cell receptor (beta chain) was sequenced within a study of blood T cells in healthy people across ages. This CDR3 region has 14 residues. Germline assignment: CDR1 MRHNA and CDR2 SNTAGT. With V trimmed by 5 bases and J by 3 bases, 5 bases remained unmatched. In its sample, this clonotype was seen a few times. A sample-barcoded 5' primer and a J-beta primer mix were used in a second PCR of about 6 to 11 cycles. TCRdb redid the calling of the 5' RACE reads with MiXCR, one entry per CDR3 protein. The sample has about 540,000 distinct CDR3 sequences; less than 25% are singletons. These records were also assigned to another study, of T cells of mothers and their children.

The source material was blood. V and J are TRBV6-4 and TRBJ1-1; TRBD1 matches 8 bases. This TCR was sampled from a boy aged 5 to 17 in good health. As DNA, the CDR3 is TGTGCCAGCAGTCCGACAGGGGAGGACACTGAAGCTTTCTTT. Encoded protein: CASSPTGEDTEAFF.